This TCR beta chain is drawn from a study of control samples from healthy donors and cancer patients. Some clones are missing from TCRdb's copy, which holds only in-frame ones; the method was immunoSEQ multiplex PCR. Seen here are 95,000 to 150,000 clones, roughly 91% observed once, and the top ten hold about 8.7%. V was pared by 5 bases and J by 2 bases, with 5 bases of the junction left unmatched. The length of the CDR3 is 15 residues. Germline V lookup: CDR1 SGHVS, CDR2 FNYEAQ. The sequenced sample was blood. V and J are TRBV7-6 and TRBJ2-2; TRBD2 matches at 7 bases. The clonotype was recovered from a man aged 40-50 years in good health. The CDR3 nucleotides are TGTGCCAGCAGCCCTCGGGGGGTCAACACCGGGGAGCTGTTTTTT. Amino acid sequence: CASSPRGVNTGELFF.